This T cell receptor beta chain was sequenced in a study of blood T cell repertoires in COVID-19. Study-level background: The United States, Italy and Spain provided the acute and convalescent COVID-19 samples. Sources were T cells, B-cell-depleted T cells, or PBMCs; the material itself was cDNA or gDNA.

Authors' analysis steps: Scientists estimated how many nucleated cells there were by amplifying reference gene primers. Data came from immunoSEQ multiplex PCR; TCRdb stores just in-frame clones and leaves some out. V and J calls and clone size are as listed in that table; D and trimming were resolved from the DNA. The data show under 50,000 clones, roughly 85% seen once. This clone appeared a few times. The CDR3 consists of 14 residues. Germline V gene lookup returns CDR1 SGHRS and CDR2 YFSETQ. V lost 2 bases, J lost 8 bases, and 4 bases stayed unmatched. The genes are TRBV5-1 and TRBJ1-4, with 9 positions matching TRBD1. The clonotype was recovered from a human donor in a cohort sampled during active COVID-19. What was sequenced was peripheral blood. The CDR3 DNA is TGCGCCAGCAGCTTACAGGGGGCAGAAGAAAAACTGTTTTTT. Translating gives CASSLQGAEEKLFF.